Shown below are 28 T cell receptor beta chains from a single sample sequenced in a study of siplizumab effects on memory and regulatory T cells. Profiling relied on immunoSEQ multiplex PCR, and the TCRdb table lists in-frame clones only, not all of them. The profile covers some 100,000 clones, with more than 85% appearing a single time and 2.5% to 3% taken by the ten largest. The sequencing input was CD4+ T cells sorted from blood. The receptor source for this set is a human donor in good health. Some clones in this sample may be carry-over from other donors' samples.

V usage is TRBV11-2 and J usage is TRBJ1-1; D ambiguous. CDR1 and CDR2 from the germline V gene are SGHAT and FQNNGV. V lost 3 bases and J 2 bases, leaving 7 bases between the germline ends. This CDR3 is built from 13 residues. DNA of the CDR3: TGTGCCAGCAGCTTGTCGTCTAACACTGAAGCTTTCTTT. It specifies CASSLSSNTEAFF.

The CDR3 here is CASSYSLWKGLGEQYF. In DNA, the CDR3 is TGTGCCAGCAGTTACTCATTATGGAAGGGACTGGGCGAGCAGTACTTC. The genes are TRBV6-5 and TRBJ2-7; a weak D match, TRBD2 (6 bases). The ends were cut back, 0 bases at V and 6 bases at J, with 18 bases in the middle. The germline V gene has CDR1 MNHEY and CDR2 SVGAGI. The CDR3 is made up of 16 amino acids.

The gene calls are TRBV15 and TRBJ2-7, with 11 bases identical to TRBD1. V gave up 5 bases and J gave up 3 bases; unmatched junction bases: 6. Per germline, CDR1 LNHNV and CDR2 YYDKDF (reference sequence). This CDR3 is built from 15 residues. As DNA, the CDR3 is TGTGCCACCAGCCCCCCGGGACAGGGGGTCTACGAGCAGTACTTC. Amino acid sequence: CATSPPGQGVYEQYF.

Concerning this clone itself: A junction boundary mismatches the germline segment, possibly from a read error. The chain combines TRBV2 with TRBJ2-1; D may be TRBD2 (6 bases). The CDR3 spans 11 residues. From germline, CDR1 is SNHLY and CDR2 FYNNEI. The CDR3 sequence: CASSEQTSRVF. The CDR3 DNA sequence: TGTGCCAGCAGTGAACAGACTAGTAGGGTCTTC.

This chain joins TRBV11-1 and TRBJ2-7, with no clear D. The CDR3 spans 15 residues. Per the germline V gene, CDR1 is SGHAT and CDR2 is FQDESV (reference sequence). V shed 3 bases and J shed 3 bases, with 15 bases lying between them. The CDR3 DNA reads TGTGCCAGCAGCTTCAGGCCAACTCATAACTACGAGCAGTACTTC. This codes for CASSFRPTHNYEQYF.

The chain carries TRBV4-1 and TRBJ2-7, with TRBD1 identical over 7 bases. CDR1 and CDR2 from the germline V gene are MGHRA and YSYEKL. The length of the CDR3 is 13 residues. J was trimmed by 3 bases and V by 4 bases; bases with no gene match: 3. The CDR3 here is CASSRDRDYEQYF. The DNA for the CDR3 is TGCGCCAGCAGCCGGGACAGAGACTACGAGCAGTACTTC.

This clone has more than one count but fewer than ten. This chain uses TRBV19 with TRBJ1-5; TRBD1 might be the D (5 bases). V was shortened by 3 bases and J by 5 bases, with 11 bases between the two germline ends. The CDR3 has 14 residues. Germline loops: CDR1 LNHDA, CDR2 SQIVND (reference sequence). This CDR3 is CASSMVTDHQPQHF. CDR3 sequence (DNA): TGTGCCAGTAGTATGGTGACAGACCATCAGCCCCAGCATTTT.

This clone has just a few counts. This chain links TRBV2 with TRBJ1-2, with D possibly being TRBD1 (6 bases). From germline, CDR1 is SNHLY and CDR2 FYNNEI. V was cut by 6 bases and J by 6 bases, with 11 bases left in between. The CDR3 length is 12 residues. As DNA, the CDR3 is TGTGCCAGCAGACAGGGAGGAGATGGCTACACCTTC. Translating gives CASRQGGDGYTF.

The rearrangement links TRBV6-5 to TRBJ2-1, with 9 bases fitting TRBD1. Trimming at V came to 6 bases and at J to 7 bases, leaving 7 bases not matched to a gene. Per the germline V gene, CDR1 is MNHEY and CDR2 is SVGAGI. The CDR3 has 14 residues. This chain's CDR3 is CASSGQGRMNEQFF. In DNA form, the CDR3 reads TGTGCCAGCAGCGGACAGGGGAGGATGAATGAGCAGTTCTTC.

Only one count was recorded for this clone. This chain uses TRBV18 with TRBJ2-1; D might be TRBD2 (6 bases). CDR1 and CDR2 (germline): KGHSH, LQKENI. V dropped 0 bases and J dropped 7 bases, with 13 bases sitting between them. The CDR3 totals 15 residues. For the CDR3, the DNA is TGTGCCAGCTCACCACCAGCGGGCGGTTGGAATGAGCAGTTCTTC. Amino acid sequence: CASSPPAGGWNEQFF.

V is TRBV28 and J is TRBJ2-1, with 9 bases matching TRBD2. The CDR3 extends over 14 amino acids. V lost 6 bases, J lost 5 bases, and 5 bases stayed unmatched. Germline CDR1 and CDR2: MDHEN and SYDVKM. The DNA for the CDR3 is TGTGCCAGCAGGGTACTAGCGGGTGACAATGAGCAGTTCTTC. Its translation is CASRVLAGDNEQFF.

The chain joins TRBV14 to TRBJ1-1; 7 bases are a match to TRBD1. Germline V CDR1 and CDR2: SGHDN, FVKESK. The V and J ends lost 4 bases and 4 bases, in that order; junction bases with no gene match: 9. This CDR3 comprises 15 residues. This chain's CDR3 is CASSPQGGKSTEAFF. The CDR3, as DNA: TGTGCCAGCAGCCCACAAGGGGGCAAGAGCACTGAAGCTTTCTTT.

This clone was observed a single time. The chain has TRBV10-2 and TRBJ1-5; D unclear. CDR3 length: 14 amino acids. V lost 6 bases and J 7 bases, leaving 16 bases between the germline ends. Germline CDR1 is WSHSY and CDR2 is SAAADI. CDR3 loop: CASRGPGSEQPQHF. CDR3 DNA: TGCGCCAGCAGGGGTCCGGGGTCCGAACAGCCCCAGCATTTT.

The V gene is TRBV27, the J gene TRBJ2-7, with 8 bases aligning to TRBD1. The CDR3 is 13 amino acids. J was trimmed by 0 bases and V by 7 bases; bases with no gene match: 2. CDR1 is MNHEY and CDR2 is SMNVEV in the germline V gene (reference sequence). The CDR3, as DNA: TGTGCCAGCACCAGGGGGCCCTCCTACGAGCAGTACTTC. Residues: CASTRGPSYEQYF.

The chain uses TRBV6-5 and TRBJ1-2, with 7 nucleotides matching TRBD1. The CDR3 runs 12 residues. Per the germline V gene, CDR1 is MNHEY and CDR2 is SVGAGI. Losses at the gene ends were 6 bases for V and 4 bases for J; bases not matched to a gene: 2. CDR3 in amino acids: CASSRTGYGYTF. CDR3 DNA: TGTGCCAGCAGCAGGACAGGCTATGGCTACACCTTC.

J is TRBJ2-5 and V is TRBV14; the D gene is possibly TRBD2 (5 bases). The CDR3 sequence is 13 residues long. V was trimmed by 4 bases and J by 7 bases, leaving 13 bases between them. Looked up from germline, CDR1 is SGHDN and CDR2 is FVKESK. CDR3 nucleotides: TGTGCCAGCAGCCCTGAGGGAATGGGGACCCAGTACTTC. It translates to CASSPEGMGTQYF.

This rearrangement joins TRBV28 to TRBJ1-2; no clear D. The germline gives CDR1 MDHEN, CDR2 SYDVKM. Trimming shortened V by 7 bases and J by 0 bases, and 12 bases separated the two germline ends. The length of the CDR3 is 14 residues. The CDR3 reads CASMVVGANYGYTF. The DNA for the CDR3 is TGTGCCAGCATGGTTGTGGGAGCTAACTATGGCTACACCTTC.

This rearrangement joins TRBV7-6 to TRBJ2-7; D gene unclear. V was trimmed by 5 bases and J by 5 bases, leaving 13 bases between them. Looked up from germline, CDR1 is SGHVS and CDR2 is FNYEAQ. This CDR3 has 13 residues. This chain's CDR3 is CASSIPPVHEQYF. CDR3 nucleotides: TGTGCCAGCAGCATACCCCCGGTCCACGAGCAGTACTTC.

CDR3 in amino acids: CASSGKREDWTDTQYF. The CDR3 bases are TGTGCCAGCAGCGGTAAGCGGGAGGATTGGACAGATACGCAGTATTTT. V gene TRBV9 combines with J gene TRBJ2-3, with 9 nucleotides matching TRBD2. Germline V lookup: CDR1 SGDLS, CDR2 YYNGEE. The CDR3 totals 16 residues. Unmatched junction bases numbered 8, after V lost 3 bases and J lost 3 bases.

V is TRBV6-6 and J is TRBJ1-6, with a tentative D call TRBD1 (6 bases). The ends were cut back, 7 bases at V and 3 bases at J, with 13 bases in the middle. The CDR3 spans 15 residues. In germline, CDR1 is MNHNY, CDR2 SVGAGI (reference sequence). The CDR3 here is CASTTEDSYNSPLHF. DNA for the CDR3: TGTGCCAGCACCACGGAGGACAGCTATAATTCACCCCTCCACTTT.

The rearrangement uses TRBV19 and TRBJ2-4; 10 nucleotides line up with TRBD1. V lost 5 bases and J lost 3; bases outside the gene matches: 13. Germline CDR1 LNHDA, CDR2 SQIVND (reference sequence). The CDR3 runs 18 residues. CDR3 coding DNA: TGTGCCAGTAGTCCCGGAAGACAGGGGGCGCTTGGCAAAAACATTCAGTACTTC. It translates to CASSPGRQGALGKNIQYF.

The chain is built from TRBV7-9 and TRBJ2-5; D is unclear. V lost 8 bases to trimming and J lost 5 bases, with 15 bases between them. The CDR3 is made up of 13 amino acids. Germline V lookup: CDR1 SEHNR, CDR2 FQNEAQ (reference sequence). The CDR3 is CASPRWVGETQYF. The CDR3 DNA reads TGTGCCAGCCCCCGGTGGGTCGGGGAGACCCAGTACTTC.

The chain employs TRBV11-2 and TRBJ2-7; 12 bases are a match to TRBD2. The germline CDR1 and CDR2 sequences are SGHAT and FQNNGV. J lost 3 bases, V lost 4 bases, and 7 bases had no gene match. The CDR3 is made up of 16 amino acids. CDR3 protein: CASSSRLAGAYYEQYF. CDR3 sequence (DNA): TGTGCCAGCAGCTCTAGACTAGCGGGAGCCTACTACGAGCAGTACTTC.

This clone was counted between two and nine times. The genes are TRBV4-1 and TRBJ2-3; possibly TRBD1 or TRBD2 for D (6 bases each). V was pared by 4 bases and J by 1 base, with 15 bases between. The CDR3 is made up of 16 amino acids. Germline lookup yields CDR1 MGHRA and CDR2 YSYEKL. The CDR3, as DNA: TGCGCCAGCAGCCTAGTAGGGGGGATCCGCACAGATACGCAGTATTTT. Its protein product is CASSLVGGIRTDTQYF.

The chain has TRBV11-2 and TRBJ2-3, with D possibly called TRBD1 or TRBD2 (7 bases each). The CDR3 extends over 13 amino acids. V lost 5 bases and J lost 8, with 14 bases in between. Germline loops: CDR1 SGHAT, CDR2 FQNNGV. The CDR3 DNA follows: TGTGCCAGCAGCCCAGGGGGACTAACTACGCAGTATTTT. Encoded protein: CASSPGGLTTQYF.

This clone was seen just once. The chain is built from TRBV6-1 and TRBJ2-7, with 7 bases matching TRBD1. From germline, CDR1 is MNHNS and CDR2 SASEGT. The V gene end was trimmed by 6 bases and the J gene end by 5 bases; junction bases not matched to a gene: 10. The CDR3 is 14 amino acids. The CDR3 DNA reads TGTGCCAGCAGCCGCGCAGACAGGGAACACGAGCAGTACTTC. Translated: CASSRADREHEQYF.

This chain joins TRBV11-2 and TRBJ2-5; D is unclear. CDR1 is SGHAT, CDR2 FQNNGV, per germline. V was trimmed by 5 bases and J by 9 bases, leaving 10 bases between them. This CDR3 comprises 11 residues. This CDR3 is CASSPSWAQYF. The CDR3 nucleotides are TGTGCCAGCAGCCCCAGCTGGGCCCAGTACTTC.

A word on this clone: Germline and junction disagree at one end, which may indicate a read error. The CDR3: CASSFTGTGIF. DNA of the CDR3: TGTGCCAGCAGCTTTACCGGGACAGGGATCTTC. The chain links TRBV5-8 to TRBJ2-7, with 9 bases aligning to TRBD1. This CDR3 has 11 amino acids. Per germline, CDR1 SGHTS and CDR2 YDEGEE. Complete variable domain (other parts from reference TRBV5-8 and TRBJ2-7): EAGVTQSPTHLIKTRGQQATLRCSPISGHTSVYWYQQALGLGLQFLLWYDEGEERNRGNFPPRFSGRQFPNYSSELNVNALELEDSALYLCASSFTGTGIFGPGTRLTVT.